The sample holds a few counts of the clone carrying this T cell receptor (beta chain). Its antigen is unknown. These data are taken from a study of T cell repertoires in cytomegalovirus infection. The overall study: Public signatures in TCR beta pointed to CMV infection and matching HLA type. Study results and limitations: There were carriers of CMV plus the relevant HLA, and cumulative public TCR beta family frequency identified them. Predominance within the ex vivo response was attributable to HLA-C-restricted CMV-specific TCR beta clonotypes.

TCRdb itself ran the reads through MiXCR, one entry per CDR3 protein. The table records some 250,000 distinct CDR3 sequences, approximately 9.1% of them present only once. This TCR was recovered from a human donor in good health (CMV status not recorded). Some clones in this sample may be carry-over from other donors' samples. The sample was PBMCs.

The CDR3 bases are TGTGCCAGCTCACCACTTCCGATCGTTAGCAATGAAAAACTGTTTTTT. Protein sequence: CASSPLPIVSNEKLFF. The genes are TRBV18 and TRBJ1-4; unclear D gene. V gave up 1 base and J gave up 5 bases, with 14 bases separating them. The CDR3 runs to 16 residues. The germline V gene has CDR1 KGHSH and CDR2 LQKENI.